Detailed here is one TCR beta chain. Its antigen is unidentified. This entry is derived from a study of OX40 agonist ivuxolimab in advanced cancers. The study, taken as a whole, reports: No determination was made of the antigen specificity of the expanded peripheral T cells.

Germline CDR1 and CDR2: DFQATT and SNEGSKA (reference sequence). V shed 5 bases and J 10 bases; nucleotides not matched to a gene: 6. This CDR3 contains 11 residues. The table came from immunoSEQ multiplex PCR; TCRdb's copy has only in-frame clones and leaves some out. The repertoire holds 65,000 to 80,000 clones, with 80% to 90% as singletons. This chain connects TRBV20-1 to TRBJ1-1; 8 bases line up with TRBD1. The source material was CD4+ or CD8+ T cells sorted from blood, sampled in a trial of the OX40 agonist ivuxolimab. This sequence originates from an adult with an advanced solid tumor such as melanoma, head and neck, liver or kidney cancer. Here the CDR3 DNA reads TGCAGTGCTGGGGGGGGACAGGTAGCTTTCTTT. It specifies CSAGGGQVAFF.